This T cell receptor (beta chain) was captured by sequencing in a study of T cells in women clearing cervical HPV infection. Findings and caveats of the study: TRBV6-7 relative abundance averaged 0.11% in cases and approximately 0.15% in controls.

On this clone: Its antigen is not known. The DNA ends 3 residues before the CDR3 does, and the rest of the CDR3 is filled in from the germline J gene.

Per germline, CDR1 GTSNPN and CDR2 SVGIG (reference sequence). CDR3 length equals 15 residues. Only in-frame clones appear in the TCRdb table, and some are missing; sequencing was by immunoSEQ multiplex PCR. The sample spans 31,000 or so clones; the ten largest clones claim 3.5% to 5%. V is TRBV30 and J is TRBJ2-4; TRBD1 matches 11 bases. Sequences were obtained from blood buffy coat. This receptor was obtained from a woman aged 18-69 years with a cervical HPV16 infection that either progressed to CIN3+ or cleared (not recorded which). The DNA read from the CDR3 is TGTGCCTGGAGTGACGGGACAGGGGGGATCTATGGT. Translation gives CAWSDGTGGIYG. The CDR3 in its entirety is CAWSDGTGGIYGQYF.